The entry below gives a single T cell receptor (beta chain) sequence along with its context. The data originate from a study of technical replicates of blood from several donors. Profiled with immunoSEQ multiplex PCR; TCRdb holds only in-frame clones, not every one. Of about 75,000 clones in the sample, 97% were seen once. Input material: T cells isolated from PBMCs. The sequence came from a human donor in good health.

CDR3 protein: CASSPDRDSSYEQYF. CDR3 nucleotides: TGTGCCAGCAGTCCCGACAGGGATAGCTCCTACGAGCAGTACTTC. The chain is built from TRBV6-5 and TRBJ2-7; 7 bases align to TRBD1. This CDR3 region has 15 residues. The V gene end was trimmed by 5 bases and the J gene end by 0 bases; junction bases not matched to a gene: 7. CDR1 MNHEY and CDR2 SVGAGI come from the germline V gene.